Here is one T cell receptor (beta chain) with its context. The specificity of this receptor is unknown. Per-nucleotide qualities are absent, and no much larger clonotype sits a single base away. Whole blood was collected in K2EDTA tubes by collaborating institutions according to the institutions' own protocols. For TCRbeta analysis, collaborators shipped samples as frozen whole blood, isolated PBMCs, or DNA extracted from either of those sample types. TCRbeta CDR3 regions were amplified from genomic DNA by means of the immunoSEQ Assay, a bias-controlled multiplex PCR. Per the original workflow: The number of nucleated cells in each sample was estimated by amplification of reference gene primers within the assay. To quantify the absolute abundance of each unique TCRbeta CDR3 rearrangement, sequence reads were collapsed and filtered. Productive Simpson clonality was computed per sample as the square root of Simpson's diversity index over productive rearrangements. What TCRdb holds here is the immuneACCESS table cut down to in-frame rearrangements. Part of the clones is not present; checked against another copy, under half of the missing clones reflect an unresolved V gene, and the others are unexplained. V, J and clone size are those of that table, while D and trimming were read from the DNA. The sample table records about 140,000 clones; approximately 88% of these occur just once. Clones ranked in the top ten supply about 1.7% of the sample.

The germline V gene encodes CDR1 WSHSY and CDR2 SAAADI. V is shortened by 8 bases, J by 1 base, and the region joining them spans 13 bases. The CDR3 measures 14 amino acids from cysteine to phenylalanine. The entry retains the CDR3 DNA only, 42 bases that are in frame from base 1. This sample is drawn from a study of blood T cell repertoires in COVID-19 (TCRdb year 2020). Describing the broader study: Collaborator samples came from the United States, Italy and Spain and covered acute and convalescent phases of COVID-19. The prospective study material was composed of cDNA or gDNA derived from T cells, B-cell-depleted T cells, or PBMCs. Deeply sampled blood TCRbeta repertoires from subjects exposed to, actively infected with, or recovered from COVID-19 were included in the dataset. A freely available public database, intended as a resource for researchers studying the immune response to SARS-CoV-2, is where the repertoires were released. Samples were obtained from the ongoing ImmuneRACE study (first 160 participants) and from approximately 1,200 subjects provided by 6 global collaborators. A de-identified subject ID, COVID-19 status, age in years and sex were almost always included in the sample metadata. HLA class I and class II types, where available, came from metadata supplied by the sample provider rather than from assay-based typing.

What the study reported, not specific to this receptor: The amount of clinical and demographic metadata varied by source and participant and was provided uncurated.

This sequence originates from a woman aged 50 to 65 with acute or convalescent COVID-19. Sequencing was carried out using peripheral blood. Recombination connected TRBV10-2 to TRBJ2-3; perhaps TRBD2 is the D gene, with 5 bases matching. The DNA reads as follows: TGCGCCAGCCGGGGTTTGCTAGGCACAGATACGCAGTATTTT. Translation gives CASRGLLGTDTQYF.